These 19 T cell receptor beta chains originate from one sample sequenced in a study of breast tumors, draining lymph nodes, adjacent tissues. TCRdb re-called the multiplex PCR reads with MiXCR, one entry per CDR3 protein. This sample yields tens of thousands of distinct CDR3 sequences, of which roughly 28% are seen a single time; over 8% belongs to the top ten. Breast cancer patients provided tissue from their axillary draining lymph nodes. Sequencing was done on a sample of axillary lymph node tissue. All receptors come from a female donor with breast cancer. Some clones in this sample may be carry-over from other donors' samples.

This clonotype was seen repeatedly, ten times or more. V is TRBV9 and J is TRBJ2-3; 7 positions agree with TRBD2. Trimming took 2 bases from V and 0 from J; bases not matched to a gene: 3. This CDR3 comprises 15 residues. Germline V gives CDR1 SGDLS, CDR2 YYNGEE. DNA of the CDR3: TGTGCCAGCAGCGTCGACGGGAGGAGCACAGATACGCAGTATTTT. Translating gives CASSVDGRSTDTQYF.

In its sample, this clonotype was seen a few times. A much larger clone sits a single nucleotide away, making a read error possible. The chain joins TRBV5-6 to TRBJ2-1; a possible D gene is TRBD2 (5 bases). The CDR3 totals 16 residues. V was shortened by 4 bases and J by 0 bases, with 14 bases between the two germline ends. The germline V gene encodes CDR1 SGHDT and CDR2 YYEEEE. The CDR3 nucleotides read TGTGCCAGCAGCCTACAAGCGGCAAGCTCCTACAATGAGCAGTTCTTC. It is translated as CASSLQAASSYNEQFF.

This clonotype has ten or more counts. The chain combines TRBV6-1 with TRBJ2-5; 10 bases fit TRBD2. V lost 6 bases, J lost 4 bases, and 5 bases stayed unmatched. The germline CDR1 and CDR2 sequences are MNHNS and SASEGT. This CDR3 has 14 residues. The DNA for the CDR3 is TGTGCCAGCAGCCGGATAGCGGGAGGAGAGACCCAGTACTTC. Translation: CASSRIAGGETQYF.

Concerning this clonotype: One base away lies a much larger clone, so this may be a sequencing read error. The rearrangement links TRBV12-3 or TRBV12-4 to TRBJ2-7; 9 nucleotides match TRBD1. V lost 3 bases, J lost 1 base, and 10 bases stayed unmatched. This CDR3 has 17 residues. CDR3: CASSLPPGTGKSYEQYF. CDR3 coding DNA: TGTGCCAGCAGTTTGCCCCCCGGGACAGGGAAGTCCTACGAGCAGTACTTC.

This clonotype was picked up many times. The chain is built from TRBV28 and TRBJ2-1, with D tentatively TRBD2 (5 bases). V lost 8 bases, J lost 5 bases, and 16 bases lay in between. From germline, CDR1 is MDHEN and CDR2 SYDVKM. The CDR3 totals 14 residues. DNA for the CDR3: TGTGCCAGCGTTCGAGCGGATAAGAACAATGAGCAGTTCTTC. It specifies CASVRADKNNEQFF.

Many counts were recorded for this clonotype. The CDR3 protein is CASRGWGDTQYF. CDR3 DNA: TGCGCCAGCAGGGGGTGGGGAGATACGCAGTATTTT. V and J are TRBV10-2 and TRBJ2-3; D remains ambiguous. V lost 6 bases and J 5 bases, leaving 9 bases between the germline ends. The CDR3 spans 12 residues. Per germline, CDR1 WSHSY and CDR2 SAAADI.

This clonotype came up many times. V is TRBV6-5 and J is TRBJ1-2; a possible D gene is TRBD1 (5 bases). The germline V gene has CDR1 MNHEY and CDR2 SVGAGI. V was shortened by 6 bases and J by 3 bases, with 8 bases between the two germline ends. There are 12 residues in the CDR3. The CDR3 is CASRMGHYGYTF. The CDR3 coding sequence is TGTGCCAGCAGAATGGGACACTATGGCTACACCTTC.

In this sample, this clonotype turned up many times. The rearrangement uses TRBV4-3 and TRBJ2-1; 8 positions match TRBD2. CDR1 LGHNA and CDR2 YSLEER come from the germline V gene. After removal of 0 bases from V and 9 bases from J, the junction contained 16 bases not matched to a gene. The CDR3 runs 18 residues. In DNA form, the CDR3 reads TGCGCCAGCAGCCAAGATGATATGTTCGGGAGGGCCGTAACTGAGCAGTTCTTC. Translating gives CASSQDDMFGRAVTEQFF.

Ten or more counts support this clonotype. The CDR3 DNA reads as TGTGCTAGTCAGCAACACACCGGGGAGCTGTTTTTT. It translates to CASQQHTGELFF. This rearrangement joins TRBV12-5 to TRBJ2-2; D is unclear. Germline V gives CDR1 LGHNT, CDR2 FRNRAP. The CDR3 covers 12 residues. Trimming removed 8 bases from V and 3 bases from J, with 7 bases in between.

This clonotype was recorded at least ten times. This sequence joins TRBV7-2 and TRBJ1-2, with D possibly matching TRBD1 (6 bases). The CDR3 extends over 15 amino acids. Germline-derived CDR1 and CDR2 are SGHTA and FQGNSA. Trimming shortened V by 1 base and J by 8 bases, and 17 bases separated the two germline ends. CDR3 in amino acids: CASSLDRTEGRGYTF. The CDR3 nucleotides are TGTGCCAGCAGCTTAGACCGGACAGAGGGTAGGGGCTACACCTTC.

The chain couples TRBV20-1 to TRBJ2-1, with 9 bases aligning to TRBD2. Germline V gene data show CDR1 as DFQATT and CDR2 as SNEGSKA (reference sequence). V shed 4 bases and J 3 bases; nucleotides not matched to a gene: 1. The CDR3 has 13 amino acids. This chain's CDR3 is CSAISGSYNEQFF. Written as DNA, the CDR3 is TGCAGTGCTATTAGCGGGAGCTACAATGAGCAGTTCTTC.

For this clonotype: A much more abundant neighbour one base away suggests this may be a read error. The V call is TRBV11-3, the J call TRBJ2-1; the D call may be TRBD1 or TRBD2 (5 bases each). This CDR3 has 16 amino acids. The germline V gene has CDR1 SGHNT and CDR2 YENEEA. Trimming removed 2 bases from V and 8 bases from J, with 19 bases in between. The CDR3: CASSLLSGPQGDEQFF. CDR3 DNA: TGTGCCAGCAGCTTACTCTCGGGACCCCAGGGAGATGAGCAGTTCTTC.

This clonotype has at least ten counts. The V call is TRBV18, the J call TRBJ1-3; D is possibly TRBD1 (6 bases). The CDR3 covers 14 residues. Germline V gives CDR1 KGHSH, CDR2 LQKENI. Trimming took off 5 bases at V and 8 bases at J, with 16 bases between the two ends. CDR3 loop: CASSVDRSGHTIYF. Here the CDR3 DNA reads TGTGCCAGCTCAGTCGACAGGTCCGGGCACACCATATATTTT.

This clonotype occurred many times. The chain couples TRBV19 to TRBJ1-2; a weak D match, TRBD1 (5 bases). CDR1 LNHDA and CDR2 SQIVND come from the germline V gene (reference sequence). Trimming removed 5 bases from V and 3 bases from J, with 16 bases in between. The CDR3 totals 15 residues. This CDR3 reads CASSAAGGGYYGYTF. CDR3 sequence (DNA): TGTGCCAGTAGTGCGGCGGGGGGAGGATACTATGGCTACACCTTC.

The CDR3 sequence is CSAAGGRYGYTF. The CDR3 coding sequence is TGCAGCGCGGCGGGAGGGCGGTATGGCTACACCTTC. This chain connects TRBV29-1 to TRBJ1-2, with no clear D. This CDR3 is 12 amino acids long. V gave up 7 bases and J gave up 5 bases, with 14 bases separating them. Germline CDR1 reads SQVTM; CDR2 reads ANQGSEA. Drawing the rest from reference TRBV29-1 and TRBJ1-2, the complete variable domain is SAVISQKPSRDICQRGTSLTIQCQVDSQVTMMFWYRQQPGQSLTLIATANQGSEATYESGFVIDKFPISRPNLTFSTLTVSNMSPEDSSIYLCSAAGGRYGYTFGSGTRLTVV.

This clonotype has ten or more counts. A much larger clone differs from this one at a single base, so this may be a read error. J is TRBJ1-2 and V is TRBV19, with a possible D match to TRBD1 (6 bases). The CDR3 covers 14 residues. Germline CDR1 and CDR2: LNHDA and SQIVND (reference sequence). V was pared by 4 bases and J by 4 bases, with 13 bases between. Here the CDR3 reads CASSRAGEAYGYTF. In nucleotides, the CDR3 is TGTGCCAGTAGTAGGGCAGGGGAAGCCTATGGCTACACCTTC.

The table lists this clonotype with many counts. The J gene is TRBJ1-2, the V gene TRBV19, with D perhaps matching TRBD1 (5 bases). Trimming stripped 0 bases from V and 3 bases from J, with 17 bases between. The germline gives CDR1 LNHDA, CDR2 SQIVND (reference sequence). The CDR3 spans 17 residues. The CDR3 reads CASSIELGRDVHYGYTF. For the CDR3, the DNA is TGTGCCAGTAGTATAGAACTAGGTAGGGACGTCCACTATGGCTACACCTTC.

Concerning this clonotype: Just one base apart from a much larger clone, this may be a read error. The CDR3 region has the DNA TGTGCCAGCAGTTTCGGCCGGAGAGGTACGCAGTATTTT. Translation: CASSFGRRGTQYF. This chain connects TRBV12-3 or TRBV12-4 to TRBJ2-3; D is uncertain. The CDR3 loop spans 13 amino acids. The V end lost 3 bases, the J end lost 8 bases, and 12 bases lay between the germline ends.

This clonotype was seen many times. The chain joins TRBV10-1 to TRBJ2-5, with TRBD2 matching 7 bases. V shed 6 bases, J shed 5 bases, and the junction held 6 bases outside the gene matches. The germline CDR1 and CDR2 sequences are WNHNN and SYGVQD (reference sequence). The CDR3 is 13 amino acids. The CDR3 reads CASSPGGSETQYF. The CDR3 DNA is TGCGCCAGCAGCCCGGGAGGTTCGGAGACCCAGTACTTC.